This T cell receptor (beta chain) was documented in a study of blood T cell repertoires in COVID-19. The wider study: Samples representing acute and convalescent COVID-19 were sourced from the United States, Italy and Spain. Sources were T cells, B-cell-depleted T cells, or PBMCs; the material itself was cDNA or gDNA.

Original handling: The assay estimated nucleated cells by amplifying reference gene primers. Profiling relied on immunoSEQ multiplex PCR, and the TCRdb table lists in-frame clones only, not all of them. V and J calls and clone size are those listed in that table; D and trimming were worked out from the DNA. In the table there are 300,000 to 400,000 clones, 87% of which are singletons. The CDR3 sequence is 14 residues long. The V and J ends lost 3 bases and 1 base respectively, with 8 bases between them. Germline assignment: CDR1 MGHRA and CDR2 YSYEKL. Seattle patients were enrolled during active infection and followed longitudinally.

This clonotype was sampled from a man between 25 and 39 years old with COVID-19, enrolled during active disease. This chain links TRBV4-1 with TRBJ2-3, with D possibly TRBD2 on 6 matching bases. Source material: peripheral blood. CDR3 sequence reads: CASSHQRGTDTQYF. Written as DNA, the CDR3 is TGCGCCAGCAGCCACCAGCGGGGCACAGATACGCAGTATTTT.